This T cell receptor beta chain was sequenced during a study of cytomegalovirus exposure and HLA in healthy donors. As concerns this clone: Its antigen is still unknown.

While the first cohort had 600 to 800 subjects, the donors belonged to the separate validation cohort of over a hundred subjects. Assay: immunoSEQ multiplex PCR; the TCRdb copy retains only in-frame clones and omits some. The sample consists of roughly 60,000 clones, almost 97% of them appearing once. Germline CDR1 and CDR2: SNHLY and FYNNEI. Deletions cut 6 bases from V and 3 bases from J, with 12 bases between. The CDR3 has 13 amino acids. Findings and limits, study-wide: Some public TCRs appeared in many individuals, while most sequences were rare.

This chain joins TRBV2 and TRBJ2-7, with a tentative D call TRBD2 (6 bases). The clonotype originates from a woman between 18 and 29 years old in good health and CMV-seronegative. Specimen: PBMCs. The CDR3 sequence: CASSGGLLYEQYF. The CDR3 DNA follows: TGTGCCAGCAGCGGGGGACTCCTCTACGAGCAGTACTTC.